This paragraph reports one T cell receptor (beta chain). Its matching antigen is unknown. V gave up 6 bases and J gave up 5 bases, with 17 bases separating them. This CDR3 is built from 14 residues. From germline, CDR1 is MDHEN and CDR2 SYDVKM. The assay was immunoSEQ multiplex PCR, and TCRdb's table has in-frame clones only and misses some. Of about 140,000 clones in the sample, less than 90% were seen once. The sample comes from a study of radiation and T cells in renal cell carcinoma. Study summary: Nephrectomy followed 15 Gy stereotactic body radiation by 4 weeks. Study results and caveats: From baseline, blood top tumor clonotypes peaked at 2 weeks post-radiation.

Time point defined: baseline pretreatment blood. This sample's treatment: 15 Gy SBRT to primary tumor, nephrectomy 4 weeks later. After SBRT, blood was collected at 2 and 4 weeks, plus baseline. The tumor was a clear cell renal cell carcinoma. This material consisted of blood, taken from a patient whose treatment included radiotherapy and nephrectomy. The rearrangement links TRBV28 to TRBJ2-7; D possibly corresponds to TRBD2 (6 bases). The sequence was collected from a woman aged 50 to 65 with renal cell carcinoma. This CDR3 reads CASSQPTRGHEQYF. The CDR3 nucleotides are TGTGCCAGCAGCCAACCGACTAGGGGACACGAGCAGTACTTC.